One and the same sample provided the 24 T cell receptor beta chains below, sequenced in a study of T cell responses to AZD1222 COVID-19 vaccine. Clones were sequenced by immunoSEQ multiplex PCR, and TCRdb holds only the in-frame ones, with some missing. The table has some 150,000 clones, more than 80% seen once. Material: peripheral blood, obtained on day 0 of AZD1222 vaccination. The receptor source for this set is an adult in good health.

This clone was recorded once. The DNA for the CDR3 is TGTGCCAGCAGTTCCTTTATCAATGACTTGGGCTACACCTTC. It codes for CASSSFINDLGYTF. The chain is built from TRBV25-1 and TRBJ1-2; no clear D gene. The V gene lost 5 bases and the J gene lost 8 bases, with 18 bases spanning the gap. The germline V gene has CDR1 MGHDK and CDR2 SYGVNS. The CDR3 has 14 amino acids.

This clone appeared a few times. Other DNA sequences from this sample encode an identical CDR3 as well. The chain uses TRBV6-5 and TRBJ1-3; 8 bases line up with TRBD1. Per germline, CDR1 MNHEY and CDR2 SVGAGI. The CDR3 totals 16 residues. J gave up 4 bases and V 0 bases, and 5 bases lay outside the gene matches. DNA of the CDR3: TGTGCCAGCAGTTACTCCGGACAGGGAGGGGGAAACACCATATATTTT. Amino acid sequence: CASSYSGQGGGNTIYF.

The V gene is TRBV19, the J gene TRBJ2-1; D not certain. Germline CDR1 is LNHDA and CDR2 is SQIVND (reference sequence). CDR3 size: 16 residues. V lost 5 bases, J lost 0 bases, and 14 bases lay in between. The CDR3 protein is CASSPQADPSYNEQFF. In DNA form, the CDR3 reads TGTGCCAGTAGTCCTCAGGCTGACCCCTCCTACAATGAGCAGTTCTTC.

In this sample, this clone turned up once. CDR3 nucleotides: TGTGCCAGCAGCCGAGGCAATTCAATTTACAATGAGCAGTTCTTC. Protein product: CASSRGNSIYNEQFF. The V gene is TRBV11-3, the J gene TRBJ2-1; D ambiguous. The CDR3 length is 15 residues. The V end was cut by 5 bases, the J end by 4 bases, with 15 bases between. The germline gives CDR1 SGHNT, CDR2 YENEEA.

J is TRBJ2-1 and V is TRBV4-2; 9 nucleotides match TRBD2. V shed 5 bases, J shed 8 bases, and the junction held 19 bases outside the gene matches. Germline V gene data show CDR1 as LGHNA and CDR2 as YNFKEQ. The CDR3 loop spans 18 amino acids. CDR3 amino acids: CASSYRLAGERNWDEQFF. The CDR3 coding sequence is TGTGCCAGCAGCTACAGGTTAGCGGGAGAAAGAAATTGGGATGAGCAGTTCTTC.

The chain's CDR3 is CASSIYPYNEQFF. CDR3 coding DNA: TGTGCCAGTAGTATTTATCCCTACAATGAGCAGTTCTTC. V and J are TRBV19 and TRBJ2-1; D call uncertain. V lost 3 bases, J lost 2 bases, and 5 bases lay in between. CDR3 length equals 13 residues. The germline CDR1 and CDR2 sequences are LNHDA and SQIVND (reference sequence).

The chain has TRBV5-4 and TRBJ2-3; D remains ambiguous. Deletions cut 1 base from V and 8 bases from J, with 5 bases between. There are 11 residues in the CDR3. Germline-derived CDR1 and CDR2 are SGHNT and YYREEE (reference sequence). The CDR3 loop is CASSLHTTQYF. The CDR3 region has the DNA TGTGCCAGCAGCTTGCATACTACGCAGTATTTT.

V is TRBV6-5 and J is TRBJ1-6; 11 nucleotides match TRBD1. Germline assignment: CDR1 MNHEY and CDR2 SVGAGI. Trimming removed 1 base from V and 9 bases from J; junction bases left unmatched: 5. The CDR3 sequence is 16 residues long. The CDR3 DNA reads as TGTGCCAGCAGTTACTGGGGGGACAGGGGGACTTCACCCCTCCACTTT. Its translation: CASSYWGDRGTSPLHF.

V gene TRBV5-5 combines with J gene TRBJ2-6; D remains unclear. The CDR3 has 17 residues. CDR1 is SGHKS and CDR2 is YYEKEE in the germline V gene (reference sequence). Trimming stripped 0 bases from V and 3 bases from J, with 13 bases between. The DNA of the CDR3 is TGTGCCAGCAGCTTGGCAGAGTCTTTGGGTGGGGCCAACGTCCTGACTTTC. Translation: CASSLAESLGGANVLTF.

The gene calls are TRBV6-2 or TRBV6-3 and TRBJ1-2, with D perhaps matching TRBD1 (5 bases). Germline V gives CDR1 MNHEY, CDR2 SVGEGT. V lost 2 bases and J 3 bases, leaving 19 bases between the germline ends. The CDR3 is 17 residues long. CDR3 coding DNA: TGTGCCAGCAGTTACCGAACACCACAGGAAGGGGACTATGGCTACACCTTC. Translation: CASSYRTPQEGDYGYTF.

The chain links TRBV5-6 to TRBJ1-1; D gene unclear. The germline gives CDR1 SGHDT, CDR2 YYEEEE. With 1 base removed from V and 10 bases from J, the gap between germline ends came to 11 bases. This CDR3 has 12 amino acids. The CDR3, as DNA: TGTGCCAGCAGCTTGAGGAGGGTTGGAGCTTTCTTT. Protein product: CASSLRRVGAFF.

This chain uses TRBV2 with TRBJ2-2; 8 bases are a match to TRBD2. The germline V gene encodes CDR1 SNHLY and CDR2 FYNNEI. The junction had 11 bases not matched to a gene; V was cut back by 4 bases and J by 7 bases. CDR3 length: 16 residues. In nucleotides, the CDR3 is TGTGCCAGCAGTGGAAAACCGGGACTAGTCAGCGGGGAGCTGTTTTTT. Translating gives CASSGKPGLVSGELFF.

The rearrangement links TRBV30 to TRBJ1-2; D ambiguous. Per germline, CDR1 GTSNPN and CDR2 SVGIG (reference sequence). This CDR3 is built from 13 residues. V shed 4 bases and J shed 3 bases, with 12 bases lying between them. The CDR3 DNA reads as TGTGCCTGGAAAAAGACGGTGCACTATGGCTACACCTTC. Protein sequence: CAWKKTVHYGYTF.

The chain uses TRBV5-1 and TRBJ2-1; D gene ambiguous. CDR1 is SGHRS, CDR2 YFSETQ, per germline. V was shortened by 4 bases and J by 3 bases, with 17 bases between the two germline ends. This CDR3 comprises 16 residues. The CDR3 coding sequence is TGCGCCAGCAGCCCACCGGGCCCAGCTGGCTACAATGAGCAGTTCTTC. It specifies CASSPPGPAGYNEQFF.

The rearrangement uses TRBV19 and TRBJ1-5, with TRBD1 identical over 8 bases. The CDR3 is 20 amino acids. Germline V gives CDR1 LNHDA, CDR2 SQIVND (reference sequence). J was trimmed by 0 bases and V by 8 bases; bases with no gene match: 21. In DNA form, the CDR3 reads TGTGCCAGTCGCCATAGCCCAGGACAGGGTGGGAGATATAGCAATCAGCCCCAGCATTTT. It codes for CASRHSPGQGGRYSNQPQHF.

This chain uses TRBV3-1 (or the pseudogene TRBV3-2) with TRBJ2-1, with D unclear. V lost 3 bases and J 10 bases, leaving 7 bases between the germline ends. The CDR3 consists of 11 residues. Germline assignment: CDR1 LGHDT and CDR2 YNNKEL (reference sequence). CDR3 amino acids: CASSHVGEQFF. CDR3 nucleotide sequence: TGTGCCAGCAGCCATGTTGGAGAGCAGTTCTTC.

The V gene is TRBV6-1, the J gene TRBJ1-2; the D is unclear. V was cut by 2 bases and J by 8 bases, with 15 bases left in between. The CDR3 sequence is 14 residues long. Germline CDR1 and CDR2: MNHNS and SASEGT. CDR3 residues: CASSERAFYWGYTF. The CDR3 nucleotides read TGTGCCAGCAGTGAACGTGCCTTCTACTGGGGCTACACCTTC.

The V gene is TRBV11-2, the J gene TRBJ1-1; possible D gene TRBD1, 6 bases. V shed 4 bases and J shed 2 bases, with 11 bases lying between them. CDR3 length equals 14 residues. CDR1 and CDR2 from the germline V gene are SGHAT and FQNNGV. CDR3 amino acids: CASSSRGPNTEAFF. The DNA for the CDR3 is TGTGCCAGCAGCTCCAGGGGCCCTAACACTGAAGCTTTCTTT.

V usage is TRBV6-5 and J usage is TRBJ2-5, with 8 bases fitting TRBD1. V lost 7 bases and J lost 4; bases outside the gene matches: 11. Germline assignment: CDR1 MNHEY and CDR2 SVGAGI. The CDR3 is 15 residues long. CDR3 protein: CASNLSPGGLETQYF. The DNA of the CDR3 is TGTGCCAGCAATCTCTCTCCAGGGGGCTTAGAGACCCAGTACTTC.

In nucleotides, the CDR3 is TGTGCCAGCACCCAAGGGAACACCGGGGAGCTGTTTTTT. Its translation is CASTQGNTGELFF. The chain has TRBV11-2 and TRBJ2-2; no firm D call. Per germline, CDR1 SGHAT and CDR2 FQNNGV. The CDR3 extends over 13 amino acids. V dropped 7 bases and J dropped 1 base, with 7 bases sitting between them. Full variable domain (outside the CDR3, taken from reference TRBV11-2 and TRBJ2-2): EAGVAQSPRYKIIEKRQSVAFWCNPISGHATLYWYQQILGQGPKLLIQFQNNGVVDDSQLPKDRFSAERLKGVDSTLKIQPAKLEDSAVYLCASTQGNTGELFFGEGSRLTVL.

This chain connects TRBV2 to TRBJ2-1; 7 bases fit TRBD1. V dropped 4 bases and J dropped 2; count of bases not matched to a gene: 2. The CDR3 has 14 residues. CDR1 is SNHLY and CDR2 is FYNNEI in the germline V gene. CDR3 region: CASSATGTYNEQFF. The CDR3 DNA follows: TGTGCCAGCAGTGCGACAGGGACCTACAATGAGCAGTTCTTC.

This chain links TRBV2 with TRBJ2-7; TRBD1 aligns across 7 bases. Unmatched junction bases numbered 10, after V lost 2 bases and J lost 9 bases. Germline V CDR1 and CDR2: SNHLY, FYNNEI. This CDR3 spans 14 amino acids. The DNA for the CDR3 is TGTGCCAGCAGTGAAAGACGGCAGGGGGTACCGCAGTACTTC. Translating gives CASSERRQGVPQYF.

This clone has only a few counts. This sequence joins TRBV11-2 and TRBJ1-6; 7 bases line up with TRBD1. Germline values: CDR1 SGHAT, CDR2 FQNNGV. Trimming took 3 bases from V and 11 from J; bases not matched to a gene: 7. The CDR3 consists of 14 residues. CDR3 bases: TGTGCCAGCAGCTTTACACAGGGGAGTACACCCCTCCACTTT. This codes for CASSFTQGSTPLHF.

The sample holds one count of this clone. The genes are TRBV29-1 and TRBJ2-7; TRBD1 might be the D (6 bases). The germline V gene encodes CDR1 SQVTM and CDR2 ANQGSEA. CDR3 length equals 14 residues. Trimming took off 7 bases at V and 4 bases at J, with 20 bases between the two ends. The CDR3 sequence is CSATRDIWPYEQYF. Here the CDR3 DNA reads TGCAGCGCAACCCGGGACATATGGCCGTACGAGCAGTACTTC.